This T cell receptor beta chain stems from a study of blood T cell repertoires in COVID-19 (dated by TCRdb to the early 2020s). Context from the whole study: Collaborator samples came from the United States, Italy and Spain and covered acute and convalescent phases of COVID-19. The material from the prospective study consisted of cDNA or gDNA derived from T cells, B-cell-depleted T cells, or PBMCs. The dataset comprised deeply sampled blood TCRbeta repertoires from subjects exposed to, actively infected with, or recovered from COVID-19. The repertoires were released in a freely available public database intended as a resource for research on the immune response to SARS-CoV-2. The samples were drawn from two sources: the first 160 participants of the ongoing ImmuneRACE study, and approximately 1,300 subjects contributed by 6 global collaborators. Sample metadata almost always included a de-identified subject ID, COVID-19 status, age in years and sex. HLA class I and class II types, where available, came from metadata supplied by the sample provider rather than from assay-based typing.

A remark on this clone: Its antigen is unknown. Within one base of it there is no much larger clone, and no base qualities were kept.

TCRbeta CDR3 regions were amplified from genomic DNA using the immunoSEQ Assay, a bias-controlled multiplex PCR. Turning to the authors' computational methods: Nucleated cell counts per sample were estimated from amplification of reference gene primers within the assay. To quantify the absolute abundance of each unique TCRbeta CDR3 rearrangement, sequence reads were collapsed and filtered. For each sample, productive Simpson clonality was calculated as the square root of Simpson's diversity index across productive rearrangements. Held by TCRdb, this immuneACCESS table contains in-frame sequences only and omits some clones. Under half of the omission traces to an unresolved V gene where checked; the cause of the rest is unknown. For V, J and clone size, that table is used; D and trimming come from the DNA. Recorded for this sample are nearly 350,000 clones; around nine tenths of them occurred a single time. Jointly, the top ten make up roughly 6.6% of the sample.

At one collaborating source in Seattle, patients were enrolled during active infection and were followed longitudinally through the course of disease. Whole blood was collected in K2EDTA tubes by collaborating institutions according to the institutions' own protocols. Collaborator samples were shipped for TCRbeta analysis as frozen whole blood, isolated PBMCs, or DNA extracted from either sample type. Beyond this particular receptor, the publication reports: The quantity of clinical and demographic metadata differed by source and by participant and was supplied without curation.

The sequencing sample was made of peripheral blood. This receptor was taken from a woman between 65 and 79 years old with COVID-19, enrolled during active disease.

The CDR3 region has the sequence CASGLGSDRGVAFF. The nucleotide sequence is given as TGTGCTAGTGGTTTGGGCTCGGACAGGGGTGTCGCTTTCTTT. The chain links TRBV12-5 with TRBJ1-1, with 9 central nucleotides matching TRBD1. V is trimmed back by 1 base and J by 11 bases, and the junction contains 8 bases that no gene match accounts for. The CDR3 covers 14 residues, taking in both the cysteine and the phenylalanine. The entry retains the CDR3 DNA only, 42 bases that are in frame from base 1. CDR1 and CDR2 are read off the germline V gene as LGHNT and FRNRAP.